This T cell receptor beta chain came from a study of PD-L1 blockade in urothelial cancer. Study-wide background: A median blood sample held about 140,000 T cells and about 78,000 unique TCRs.

Time point defined: peripheral blood 6 weeks after treatment start. CDR3 size: 14 residues. Per germline, CDR1 SGHKS and CDR2 YYEKEE (reference sequence). The ends were cut back, 1 base at V and 2 bases at J, with 9 bases in the middle. The templates were synthetic TCR analogs, and they were spiked into each PCR. Sequencing was performed with immunoSEQ multiplex PCR; in TCRdb, only in-frame clones are kept and a portion is missing. The table includes fewer than 90,000 clones, around 93% detected once. Note on this clone: What it recognizes is unknown.

Broader study findings: Better survival was predicted when blood TCR clonality before treatment fell below the median. Stronger expansion of tumor-associated clones in blood at 3 weeks distinguished durable-benefit patients.

Here the sequenced sample was PBMCs, taken around atezolizumab (anti-PD-L1) treatment. This sequence joins TRBV5-5 and TRBJ2-5; perhaps TRBD2 as D (5 bases). The origin of this receptor is a woman aged 80 or over with urothelial cancer. The CDR3 DNA reads TGTGCCAGCAGCTTGACGGAGGATCAAGAGACCCAGTACTTC. Protein: CASSLTEDQETQYF.